This T cell receptor beta chain is drawn from a study of blood T cell repertoires in COVID-19. As originally analysed: Amplifying reference gene primers gave estimates of nucleated cell counts. The method was immunoSEQ multiplex PCR; TCRdb's version includes in-frame clones alone and lacks a portion of them. The DNA was the basis for D and trimming; V, J and clone size are from that table. The sample consists of roughly 400,000 clones, around 89% of them appearing once. J gave up 4 bases and V 6 bases, and 9 bases lay outside the gene matches. The CDR3 totals 15 residues. The germline gives CDR1 SGHRS, CDR2 YFSETQ. This study enrolled people aged roughly 18 to 90 from about two dozen US geographic areas. Cohort assignment relied on participant-reported clinical history. Symptom resolution, clearance, or two negative PCRs marked the recovered donors of Cohort 3.

This chain uses TRBV5-1 with TRBJ1-3; 8 nucleotides line up with TRBD1. The TCR comes from a man younger than 45 who had recovered from COVID-19. The sequenced sample was PBMCs or T cells enriched from blood (not recorded which). The CDR3 reads CASKGQGARGNTIYF. The CDR3, as DNA: TGCGCCAGCAAGGGGCAGGGGGCTAGAGGAAACACCATATATTTT.